The sequence of this TCR beta chain was determined in a study of blood T cell repertoires in COVID-19. The data were produced by immunoSEQ multiplex PCR, yet TCRdb's version contains in-frame clones alone and is incomplete. Of 100,000 to 150,000 clones in the sample, around four fifths were seen once. Source material: peripheral blood. The sequence was obtained from a man aged 60 to 75 with active or convalescent COVID-19.

CDR3 sequence: CATSSSSGANVLTF. The CDR3 DNA reads as TGTGCCACCAGCAGCAGCTCTGGGGCCAACGTCCTGACTTTC. This chain links TRBV15 with TRBJ2-6; D gene unclear. Germline CDR1 and CDR2: LNHNV and YYDKDF (reference sequence). V shed 3 bases and J shed 0 bases, with 3 bases lying between them. This CDR3 contains 14 residues.